Each of the 26 T cell receptor beta chains below was sequenced from the same sample in a study of T cell responses to AZD1222 COVID-19 vaccine. Produced via immunoSEQ multiplex PCR; TCRdb's table is partial and in-frame only. This table holds tens of thousands of clones, around nine tenths found once. Sequenced here: peripheral blood, sampled 28 days after the second AZD1222 dose. All receptors derive from an adult who received the AZD1222 COVID-19 vaccine.

The chain has TRBV19 and TRBJ1-2, with 11 bases matching TRBD1. CDR1 is LNHDA, CDR2 SQIVND, per germline (reference sequence). V gave up 9 bases and J gave up 0 bases; unmatched junction bases: 9. The CDR3 totals 16 residues. The CDR3 sequence is CASRDRGLMANYGYTF. The CDR3 nucleotides are TGTGCCAGCCGGGACAGGGGGTTAATGGCTAACTATGGCTACACCTTC. Full variable domain (missing parts from reference TRBV19 and TRBJ1-2): DGGITQSPKYLFRKEGQNVTLSCEQNLNHDAMYWYRQDPGQGLRLIYYSQIVNDFQKGDIAEGYSVSREKKESFPLTVTSAQKNPTAFYLCASRDRGLMANYGYTFGSGTRLTVV.

V gene TRBV9 combines with J gene TRBJ1-4, with 9 bases lining up with TRBD1. This CDR3 has 16 residues. V was pared by 3 bases and J by 8 bases, with 11 bases of the junction left unmatched. From germline, CDR1 is SGDLS and CDR2 YYNGEE. The CDR3 coding sequence is TGTGCCAGCAGCGCGGGCCGGACAGGGGTGGGCGAAAAACTGTTTTTT. Translating it yields CASSAGRTGVGEKLFF.

The genes are TRBV6-6 and TRBJ2-2, with D possibly being TRBD1 (6 bases). V was shortened by 9 bases and J by 1 base, with 9 bases between the two germline ends. This CDR3 is 13 amino acids long. The germline V gene encodes CDR1 MNHNY and CDR2 SVGAGI (reference sequence). CDR3 sequence (DNA): TGTGCCAGTATGACAGGGAACACCGGGGAGCTGTTTTTT. Encoded protein: CASMTGNTGELFF.

The genes are TRBV7-3 and TRBJ2-7; D remains unclear. The germline V gene encodes CDR1 SGHTA and CDR2 FQGTGA. The CDR3 spans 15 residues. V was cut by 5 bases and J by 2 bases, with 16 bases left in between. The CDR3 DNA reads TGTGCCAGCAGCCCTCGGGCAGGCCCACCCTACGAGCAGTACTTC. Protein product: CASSPRAGPPYEQYF.

This chain uses TRBV5-6 with TRBJ1-5; D is perhaps TRBD1 (6 bases). The germline CDR1 and CDR2 sequences are SGHDT and YYEEEE. The CDR3 has 15 amino acids. The V end lost 3 bases, the J end lost 0 bases, and 10 bases lay between the germline ends. The CDR3 bases are TGTGCCAGCAGCTCGGACAGCCATAGCAATCAGCCCCAGCATTTT. Translated, it gives CASSSDSHSNQPQHF.

Notes on this clone: Relative to the germline gene, one junction end is altered; a read error may explain this. The V call is TRBV7-7, the J call TRBJ2-7; 7 bases align to TRBD1. The CDR3 is made up of 12 amino acids. The germline CDR1 and CDR2 sequences are SSHAT and FNYEAQ (reference sequence). The CDR3 DNA reads TGTGCTAGCAGTTCGACAGGGCGCGAGCAGTACTTC. It is translated as CASSSTGREQYF.

CDR3 region: CASRVTSGTYEQYF. Written as DNA, the CDR3 is TGTGCCAGCAGGGTAACTAGCGGAACCTACGAGCAGTACTTC. The V call is TRBV2, the J call TRBJ2-7; 8 positions match TRBD2. Per the germline V gene, CDR1 is SNHLY and CDR2 is FYNNEI. Trimming took 6 bases from V and 2 from J; bases not matched to a gene: 6. The CDR3 consists of 14 residues.

J is TRBJ2-7 and V is TRBV4-2, with TRBD1 matching 8 bases. Germline assignment: CDR1 LGHNA and CDR2 YNFKEQ. J gave up 6 bases and V 3 bases, and 7 bases lay outside the gene matches. The CDR3 totals 14 residues. The DNA of the CDR3 is TGTGCCAGCAGCCATCGCGACAGGGGAGGCGAGCAGTACTTC. It yields the protein CASSHRDRGGEQYF.

This sequence joins TRBV30 and TRBJ2-3; the match to TRBD2 covers 14 bases. The germline gives CDR1 GTSNPN, CDR2 SVGIG (reference sequence). This CDR3 region has 16 residues. After removal of 4 bases from V and 6 bases from J, the junction contained 9 bases not matched to a gene. CDR3 loop: CAWNFGLAGGGDTQYF. The CDR3 DNA sequence: TGTGCCTGGAACTTCGGACTAGCGGGGGGCGGGGATACGCAGTATTTT.

The V gene is TRBV21-1, the J gene TRBJ1-2. TRBV21-1 is recorded as a pseudogene. This CDR3 is built from 15 residues. The CDR3 here is CASSRGAFTNYGYTF. CDR3 nucleotide sequence: TGTGCCAGCAGCCGCGGGGCGTTTACTAACTATGGCTACACCTTC.

The chain carries TRBV28 and TRBJ1-1, with D possibly TRBD1 on 6 matching bases. In germline, CDR1 is MDHEN, CDR2 SYDVKM. The CDR3 extends over 14 amino acids. The V end lost 3 bases, the J end lost 4 bases, and 12 bases lay between the germline ends. CDR3 sequence (DNA): TGTGCCAGCAGTTTGGACAGAGATAGCACTGAAGCTTTCTTT. Its translation is CASSLDRDSTEAFF. The whole variable domain, filled in from reference TRBV28 and TRBJ1-1, reads DVKVTQSSRYLVKRTGEKVFLECVQDMDHENMFWYRQDPGLGLRLIYFSYDVKMKEKGDIPEGYSVSREKKERFSLILESASTNQTSMYLCASSLDRDSTEAFFGQGTRLTVV.

V and J are TRBV29-1 and TRBJ2-2; no definite D call. CDR1 and CDR2 from the germline V gene are SQVTM and ANQGSEA. V shed 3 bases and J shed 0 bases, with 8 bases lying between them. This CDR3 comprises 14 residues. CDR3 amino acids: CSVERNANTGELFF. DNA for the CDR3: TGCAGCGTTGAGCGGAACGCGAACACCGGGGAGCTGTTTTTT.

In its sample, this clone was seen a few times. The chain joins TRBV6-5 to TRBJ2-1; 8 bases agree with TRBD2. Germline CDR1 MNHEY, CDR2 SVGAGI. This CDR3 spans 13 amino acids. V shed 2 bases, J shed 9 bases, and the junction held 3 bases outside the gene matches. CDR3 region: CASSYASGLEQFF. In nucleotides, the CDR3 is TGTGCCAGCAGTTACGCTAGCGGGCTTGAGCAGTTCTTC.

The J gene is TRBJ2-7, the V gene TRBV5-1; no clear D gene. This CDR3 comprises 16 residues. Trimming cost V 2 bases and J 1 base, with 16 bases left between them. Per the germline V gene, CDR1 is SGHRS and CDR2 is YFSETQ. In nucleotides, the CDR3 is TGCGCCAGCAGCTTTACCGCCGACTTCCGATCCTACGAGCAGTACTTC. Translation gives CASSFTADFRSYEQYF.

The chain is built from TRBV10-3 and TRBJ1-2; no definite D call. Deletions cut 10 bases from V and 8 bases from J, with 17 bases between. Looked up from germline, CDR1 is ENHRY and CDR2 is SYGVKD. The CDR3 runs to 12 residues. For the CDR3, the DNA is TGTGCCACCGCGACATCCGACGGGGGCTACACCTTC. Residues: CATATSDGGYTF.

J is TRBJ2-2 and V is TRBV7-6; D is undetermined. The CDR3 totals 15 residues. Trimming took off 1 base at V and 2 bases at J, with 8 bases between the two ends. Germline values: CDR1 SGHVS, CDR2 FNYEAQ. CDR3 in amino acids: CASSLDYGNTGELFF. For the CDR3, the DNA is TGTGCCAGCAGCTTAGATTATGGAAACACCGGGGAGCTGTTTTTT.

The rearrangement joins TRBV19 to TRBJ1-1; D is possibly TRBD1 (6 bases). The ends were cut back, 6 bases at V and 2 bases at J, with 10 bases in the middle. This CDR3 is built from 13 residues. Looked up from germline, CDR1 is LNHDA and CDR2 is SQIVND (reference sequence). CDR3 nucleotides: TGTGCCAGTAGAAGAGGGGGAAACACTGAAGCTTTCTTT. Protein sequence: CASRRGGNTEAFF.

The chain links TRBV9 to TRBJ1-2, with D possibly TRBD1 on 5 matching bases. V lost 2 bases, J lost 4 bases, and 15 bases lay in between. Germline assignment: CDR1 SGDLS and CDR2 YYNGEE. The length of the CDR3 is 15 residues. For the CDR3, the DNA is TGTGCCAGCAGCGTGGACCAGGGTAGAAGCTATGGCTACACCTTC. Translated: CASSVDQGRSYGYTF.

CDR3 residues: CASNVQGQRQYF. CDR3 DNA: TGTGCCAGCAACGTTCAGGGACAGAGGCAGTATTTT. The chain carries TRBV6-5 and TRBJ2-3, with TRBD1 matching over 7 bases. Germline lookup yields CDR1 MNHEY and CDR2 SVGAGI. V was pared by 7 bases and J by 11 bases, with 9 bases of the junction left unmatched. There are 12 residues in the CDR3.

The chain couples TRBV5-4 to TRBJ1-5; a possible D gene is TRBD1 (5 bases). V was clipped by 3 bases and J by 7 bases, with 17 bases between them. The CDR3 is made up of 15 amino acids. Germline-derived CDR1 and CDR2 are SGHNT and YYREEE (reference sequence). The DNA of the CDR3 is TGTGCCAGCAGCTGGGGGACGGACCCCAGACAGCCCCAGCATTTT. The encoded protein is CASSWGTDPRQPQHF.

In this sample, this clone turned up a few times. The V call is TRBV24-1, the J call TRBJ2-1; D call uncertain. The V and J ends lost 7 bases and 10 bases respectively, with 13 bases between them. This CDR3 spans 12 amino acids. Per germline, CDR1 KGHDR and CDR2 SFDVKD. Here the CDR3 DNA reads TGTGCCACCAGCTACCTTAGAGGCGAGCAGTTCTTC. Its protein product is CATSYLRGEQFF.

V usage is TRBV6-2 or TRBV6-3 and J usage is TRBJ1-5; TRBD1 matches at 11 bases. This CDR3 has 16 residues. J lost 7 bases, V lost 1 base, and 6 bases had no gene match. Germline-derived CDR1 and CDR2 are MNHEY and SVGEGT. The CDR3 protein is CASSYFGTGGKQPQHF. The CDR3 DNA reads as TGTGCCAGCAGTTACTTCGGGACAGGGGGGAAACAGCCCCAGCATTTT.

The V and J genes are TRBV7-9 and TRBJ1-5, with D perhaps TRBD1 (6 bases). Per the germline V gene, CDR1 is SEHNR and CDR2 is FQNEAQ (reference sequence). This CDR3 region has 12 residues. V was pared by 10 bases and J by 6 bases, with 13 bases between. The CDR3 DNA follows: TGTGCCACGGCCAGGGGAGGTCAGCCCCAGCATTTT. Encoded protein: CATARGGQPQHF.

Notes on this clone: A single base separates this from a much larger clone, so it may be a read error. The chain links TRBV7-6 to TRBJ2-2, with TRBD2 matching 7 bases. This CDR3 has 18 amino acids. Per the germline V gene, CDR1 is SGHVS and CDR2 is FNYEAQ. V shed 5 bases, J shed 6 bases, and the junction held 18 bases outside the gene matches. CDR3 coding DNA: TGTGCCAGCAGCCACGTGACGGGGGGTTGGGGCGGGCCCGGGGAGCTGTTTTTT. Encoded protein: CASSHVTGGWGGPGELFF.

This chain uses TRBV10-2 with TRBJ2-3; D may be TRBD1 (6 bases). This CDR3 has 13 amino acids. V was cut by 4 bases and J by 3 bases, with 8 bases left in between. The germline CDR1 and CDR2 sequences are WSHSY and SAAADI. CDR3 DNA: TGCGCCAGCAGTGGGGGGCCGACAGATACGCAGTATTTT. Its protein product is CASSGGPTDTQYF.

The J gene is TRBJ2-7, the V gene TRBV6-5; 10 bases fit TRBD2. Germline CDR1 reads MNHEY; CDR2 reads SVGAGI. Losses at the gene ends were 8 bases for V and 4 bases for J; bases not matched to a gene: 11. This CDR3 spans 15 amino acids. The DNA of the CDR3 is TGTGCCAGCTCGGCCCCTGGACTAGCGGTTTACGAGCAGTACTTC. Translated: CASSAPGLAVYEQYF.